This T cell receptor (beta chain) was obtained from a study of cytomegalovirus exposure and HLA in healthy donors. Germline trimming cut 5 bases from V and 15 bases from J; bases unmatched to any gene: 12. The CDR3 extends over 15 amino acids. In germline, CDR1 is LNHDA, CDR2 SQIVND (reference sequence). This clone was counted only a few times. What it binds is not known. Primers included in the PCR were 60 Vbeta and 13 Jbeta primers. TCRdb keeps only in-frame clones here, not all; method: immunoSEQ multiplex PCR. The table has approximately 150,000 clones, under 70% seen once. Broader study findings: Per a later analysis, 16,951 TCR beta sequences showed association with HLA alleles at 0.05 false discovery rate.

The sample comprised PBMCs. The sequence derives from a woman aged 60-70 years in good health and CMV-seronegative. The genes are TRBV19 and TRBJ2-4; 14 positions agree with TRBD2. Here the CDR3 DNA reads TGTGCCAGTAGTGAAAGTCCGGGACTAGCGGGGGTTGGGTACTTC. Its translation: CASSESPGLAGVGYF.